Listed below are T cell receptor beta chains from one sample, sequenced in a study of T cell repertoires in cytomegalovirus infection. Their recognized antigens are unknown. TCRdb itself ran the reads through MiXCR, one entry per CDR3 protein. Among roughly 45,000 distinct CDR3 sequences listed, approximately 20% were seen once. What was sequenced was PBMCs, sequenced either directly or after in vitro stimulation (not recorded which). These receptors were collected from a human donor in good health (CMV status not recorded). Some clones in this sample may be carry-over from other donors' samples. CDR3s include the opening cysteine and the closing phenylalanine or tryptophan. Fields, in order: V gene, J gene, CDR3 length, D gene, clone size, CDR3 protein, CDR3 DNA. The D gene is left open where the match is weak. Clone size is shown for a subset of rows, as once, few, many or a class of expanded clone.

>TRBV12-3/TRBV12-4|TRBJ2-7|14|NA|few
CASSPWDSTYEQYF
TGTGCCAGCAGTCCATGGGACTCGACCTACGAGCAGTACTTC
>TRBV7-6|TRBJ2-2|13|NA|few
CASSLVHQDELFF
TGTGCCAGCAGCTTAGTTCATCAGGATGAGCTGTTTTTT
>TRBV7-8|TRBJ1-3|16|NA|many
CASSRLGGFTGNTIYF
TGTGCCAGCAGCCGCTTAGGGGGGTTTACGGGAAACACCATATATTTT
>TRBV4-1|TRBJ2-1|16|TRBD2|NA
CASSQDTAGGGDEQFF
TGCGCCAGCAGCCAAGATACCGCGGGAGGGGGCGATGAGCAGTTCTTC
>TRBV7-6|TRBJ2-3|17|TRBD2|many
CASSLYGTSGGRDTQYF
TGTGCCAGCAGCTTATATGGCACTAGCGGGGGGCGAGATACGCAGTATTTT
>TRBV20-1|TRBJ2-1|11|NA|NA
CSASLVNEQFF
TGCAGTGCTAGCCTAGTCAATGAGCAGTTCTTC
>TRBV7-2|TRBJ2-1|14|NA|NA
CASSRQSANNEQFF
TGTGCCAGCAGCCGCCAGAGCGCCAACAATGAGCAGTTCTTC
>TRBV5-4|TRBJ1-1|16|NA|NA
CASSPAGGIRHTEAFF
TGTGCCAGCAGCCCTGCAGGCGGGATTCGACACACTGAAGCTTTCTTT
>TRBV20-1|TRBJ2-1|17|TRBD2|few
CSARVTSGGAKYNEQFF
TGCAGTGCTAGAGTGACTAGCGGGGGGGCGAAATACAATGAGCAGTTCTTC
>TRBV12-3/TRBV12-4|TRBJ2-7|14|TRBD1|NA
CASSFWDRAYEQYF
TGTGCCAGCAGTTTTTGGGACAGGGCCTACGAGCAGTACTTC
>TRBV29-1|TRBJ2-3|13|TRBD2|few
CSVSGRSTDTQYF
TGCAGCGTTAGCGGGAGGAGCACAGATACGCAGTATTTT
>TRBV15|TRBJ2-1|17|TRBD2|many
CATSRDPPGLALHEQFF
TGTGCCACCAGCAGAGATCCGCCGGGACTAGCCCTCCATGAGCAGTTCTTC
>TRBV7-6|TRBJ2-3|14|TRBD2|many
CASSRLADTDTQYF
TGTGCCAGCAGCCGACTAGCAGACACAGATACGCAGTATTTT
>TRBV28|TRBJ2-3|18|NA|many
CASSLPPANSISTDTQYF
TGTGCCAGCAGTCTACCACCCGCCAATAGTATTAGCACAGATACGCAGTATTTT
>TRBV27|TRBJ1-2|14|TRBD1|NA
CASSSPGQTAGYTF
TGTGCCAGCAGCTCTCCGGGACAGACTGCCGGCTACACCTTC
>TRBV6-1|TRBJ2-3|14|NA|many
CATVGGSGPDTQYF
TGTGCCACGGTGGGGGGCTCGGGACCAGATACGCAGTATTTT
>TRBV5-4|TRBJ1-1|15|NA|NA
CASSLRLGSNTEAFF
TGTGCCAGCAGCTTGAGGTTGGGTAGTAACACTGAAGCTTTCTTT
>TRBV28|TRBJ1-2|12|NA|NA
CASNWRGYGYTF
TGTGCCAGCAATTGGAGGGGTTATGGCTACACCTTC
>TRBV29-1|TRBJ2-1|13|TRBD2|NA
CSVRTRAYNEQFF
TGCAGCGTTCGGACTAGGGCTTACAATGAGCAGTTCTTC
>TRBV12-3/TRBV12-4|TRBJ2-1|12|NA|NA
CASSFARAEQFF
TGTGCCAGCAGTTTCGCACGGGCTGAGCAGTTCTTC
>TRBV2|TRBJ2-7|14|TRBD1|NA
CASNGQGRTYEQYF
TGTGCCAGCAACGGACAGGGGCGAACCTACGAGCAGTACTTC
>TRBV7-6|TRBJ2-6|15|NA|many
CASSSIFSGANVLTF
TGTGCCAGCAGCTCCATTTTCTCTGGGGCCAACGTCCTGACTTTC
>TRBV7-2|TRBJ2-1|16|TRBD2|many
CASSGGLAGGGNEQFF
TGTGCCAGCAGCGGGGGACTAGCGGGAGGGGGCAATGAGCAGTTCTTC
>TRBV6-8|TRBJ1-1|11|NA|NA
CASFDHAEAFF
TGTGCCAGTTTTGACCACGCTGAAGCTTTCTTT
>TRBV20-1|TRBJ2-2|14|NA|few
CSARTGTNTGELFF
TGCAGTGCTAGAACGGGAACGAACACCGGGGAGCTGTTTTTT
>TRBV28|TRBJ2-1|15|TRBD1|few
CASRKRDRGGNEQFF
TGTGCCAGCAGGAAACGGGACAGGGGGGGCAATGAGCAGTTCTTC